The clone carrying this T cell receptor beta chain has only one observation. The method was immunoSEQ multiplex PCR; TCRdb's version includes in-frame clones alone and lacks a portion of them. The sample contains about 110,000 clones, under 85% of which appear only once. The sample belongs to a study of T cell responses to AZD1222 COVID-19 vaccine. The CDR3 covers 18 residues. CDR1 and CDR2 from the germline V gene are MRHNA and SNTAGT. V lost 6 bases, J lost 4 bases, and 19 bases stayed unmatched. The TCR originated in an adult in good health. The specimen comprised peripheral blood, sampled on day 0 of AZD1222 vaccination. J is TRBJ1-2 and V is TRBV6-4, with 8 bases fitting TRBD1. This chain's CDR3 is CASRDRGTGGKRVYGYTF. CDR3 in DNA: TGTGCCAGCAGAGACAGGGGAACGGGGGGCAAACGAGTCTATGGCTACACCTTC.